Sequencing of this TCR beta chain was carried out in a study of blood T cell repertoires in COVID-19. Study at large: Sources were T cells, B-cell-depleted T cells, or PBMCs; the material itself was cDNA or gDNA.

This clone was seen more than once but under ten times. In assigning cohorts, the study relied on participant-reported clinical history. Exposed enrollees encountered a COVID-19 case at some point within 2 weeks before study entry. Looked up from germline, CDR1 is MGHRA and CDR2 is YSYEKL. This CDR3 region has 17 residues. Trimming at V came to 0 bases and at J to 7 bases, leaving 9 bases not matched to a gene. Sequencing was performed with immunoSEQ multiplex PCR; in TCRdb, only in-frame clones are kept and a portion is missing. The table lists a few hundred thousand clones, around nine tenths of them singletons.

The sequence came from a woman younger than 45 who had been exposed to COVID-19. Input material: PBMCs or T cells enriched from blood (not recorded which). The chain combines TRBV4-1 with TRBJ1-6, with TRBD1 identical over 7 bases. CDR3 nucleotide sequence: TGCGCCAGCAGCCAAGATGAGGTGGACAGGAAGAATTCACCCCTCCACTTT. It specifies CASSQDEVDRKNSPLHF.